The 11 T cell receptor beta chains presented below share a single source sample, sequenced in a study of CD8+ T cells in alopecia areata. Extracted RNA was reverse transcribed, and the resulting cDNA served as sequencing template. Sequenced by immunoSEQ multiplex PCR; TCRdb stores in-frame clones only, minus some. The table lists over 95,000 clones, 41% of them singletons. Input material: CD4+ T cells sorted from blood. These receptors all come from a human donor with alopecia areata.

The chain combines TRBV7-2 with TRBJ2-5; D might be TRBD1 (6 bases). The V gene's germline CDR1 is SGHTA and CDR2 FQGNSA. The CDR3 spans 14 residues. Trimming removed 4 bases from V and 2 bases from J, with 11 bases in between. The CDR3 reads CASSSTGRQETQYF. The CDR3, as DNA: TGTGCCAGCAGCTCGACAGGACGACAAGAGACCCAGTACTTC.

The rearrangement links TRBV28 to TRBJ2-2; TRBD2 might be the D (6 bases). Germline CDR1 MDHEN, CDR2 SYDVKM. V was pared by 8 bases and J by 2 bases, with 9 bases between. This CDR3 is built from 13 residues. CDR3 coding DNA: TGTGCCAGCCGGGACTCAAACACCGGGGAGCTGTTTTTT. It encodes CASRDSNTGELFF.

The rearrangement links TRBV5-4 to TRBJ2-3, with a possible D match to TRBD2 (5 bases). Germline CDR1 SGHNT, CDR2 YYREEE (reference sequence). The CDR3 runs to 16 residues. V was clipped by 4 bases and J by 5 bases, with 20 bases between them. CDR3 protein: CASSQPSGPTVDTQYF. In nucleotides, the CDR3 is TGTGCCAGCAGCCAACCCAGCGGACCGACTGTAGATACGCAGTATTTT.

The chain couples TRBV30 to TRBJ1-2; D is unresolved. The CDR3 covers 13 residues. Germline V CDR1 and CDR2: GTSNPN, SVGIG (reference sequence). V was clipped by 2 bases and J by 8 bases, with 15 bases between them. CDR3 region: CAWSRFSSEGYTF. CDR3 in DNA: TGTGCCTGGAGTAGGTTTAGCTCTGAAGGCTACACCTTC.

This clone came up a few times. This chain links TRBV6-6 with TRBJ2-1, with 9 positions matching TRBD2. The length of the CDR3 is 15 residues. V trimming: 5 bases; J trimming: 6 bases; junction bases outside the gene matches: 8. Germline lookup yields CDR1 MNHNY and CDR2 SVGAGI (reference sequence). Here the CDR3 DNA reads TGTGCCAGCAGTCTTAGCGGGAGTTTGTTCAATGAGCAGTTCTTC. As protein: CASSLSGSLFNEQFF.

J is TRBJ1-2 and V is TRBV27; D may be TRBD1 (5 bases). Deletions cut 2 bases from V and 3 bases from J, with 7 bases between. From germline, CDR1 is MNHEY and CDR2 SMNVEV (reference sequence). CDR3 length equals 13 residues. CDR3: CASSLGGDYGYTF. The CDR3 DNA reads TGTGCCAGCAGTTTAGGGGGAGACTATGGCTACACCTTC.

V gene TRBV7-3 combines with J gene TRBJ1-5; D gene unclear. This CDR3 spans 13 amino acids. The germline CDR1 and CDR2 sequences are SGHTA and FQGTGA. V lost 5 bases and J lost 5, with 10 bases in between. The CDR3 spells CASSLGRDQPQHF. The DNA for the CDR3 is TGTGCCAGCAGCCTAGGACGGGATCAGCCCCAGCATTTT.

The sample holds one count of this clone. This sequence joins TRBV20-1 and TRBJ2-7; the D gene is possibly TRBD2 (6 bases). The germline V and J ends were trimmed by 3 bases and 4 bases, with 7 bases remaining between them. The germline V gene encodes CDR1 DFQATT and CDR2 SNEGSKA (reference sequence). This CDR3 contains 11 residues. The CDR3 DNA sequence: TGCAGTGCTAGGGGGAGGTACGAGCAGTACTTC. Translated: CSARGRYEQYF.

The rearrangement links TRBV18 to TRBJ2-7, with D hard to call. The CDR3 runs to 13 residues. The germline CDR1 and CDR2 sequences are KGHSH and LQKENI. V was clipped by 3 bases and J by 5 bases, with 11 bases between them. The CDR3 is CASSPRISDEQYF. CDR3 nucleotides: TGTGCCAGCTCACCGCGGATCTCGGACGAGCAGTACTTC.

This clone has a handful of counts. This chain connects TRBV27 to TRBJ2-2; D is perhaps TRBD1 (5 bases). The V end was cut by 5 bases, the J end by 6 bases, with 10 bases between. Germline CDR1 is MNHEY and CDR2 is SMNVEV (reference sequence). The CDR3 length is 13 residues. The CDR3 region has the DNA TGTGCCAGCAGTCAGGGCCAGGCCGGGGAGCTGTTTTTT. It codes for CASSQGQAGELFF.

The CDR3 sequence is CASSFGLAKNIQYF. As DNA, the CDR3 is TGTGCCAGCAGCTTTGGGCTAGCCAAAAACATTCAGTACTTC. The V and J genes are TRBV7-9 and TRBJ2-4; D remains ambiguous. This CDR3 is 14 amino acids long. CDR1 is SEHNR and CDR2 is FQNEAQ in the germline V gene (reference sequence). Deletions cut 3 bases from V and 0 bases from J, with 6 bases between.